This TCR beta chain stems from a study of blood T cell repertoires in COVID-19. Whole-study context: COVID-19 samples, acute and convalescent, were from the United States, Italy and Spain. PBMCs, B-cell-depleted T cells, or T cells provided the cDNA or gDNA that made up the material.

The CDR3 is made up of 14 amino acids. J was trimmed by 4 bases and V by 5 bases; bases with no gene match: 5. In germline, CDR1 is SGHAT, CDR2 FQNNGV. Under the authors' procedure: Amplification of reference gene primers was used by the study to estimate nucleated cell counts. Method: immunoSEQ multiplex PCR; TCRdb's copy keeps in-frame clones and lacks some. That table is the source of V, J and clone size, and D and trimming were worked out from the DNA. The sample yields roughly 100,000 clones, about 83% seen once. In this sample, this clone turned up a few times. The sequenced material came from peripheral blood. The sequence was obtained from a human donor in a cohort sampled during active COVID-19. This rearrangement joins TRBV11-2 to TRBJ2-5; 9 bases fit TRBD1. CDR3 in DNA: TGTGCCAGCAGCCAGGACAGGGGCCGAGAGACCCAGTACTTC. It specifies CASSQDRGRETQYF.